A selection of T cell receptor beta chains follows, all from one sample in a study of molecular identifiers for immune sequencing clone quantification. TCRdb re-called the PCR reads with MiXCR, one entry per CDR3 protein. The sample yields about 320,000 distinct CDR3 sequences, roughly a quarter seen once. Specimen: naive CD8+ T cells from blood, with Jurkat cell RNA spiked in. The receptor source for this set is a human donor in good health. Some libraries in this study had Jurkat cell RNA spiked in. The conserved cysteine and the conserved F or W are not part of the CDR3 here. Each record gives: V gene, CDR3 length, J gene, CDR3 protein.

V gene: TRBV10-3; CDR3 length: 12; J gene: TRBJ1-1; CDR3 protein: ATQGAGVNTEAF
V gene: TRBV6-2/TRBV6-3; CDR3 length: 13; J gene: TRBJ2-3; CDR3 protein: ASTPLAGFSDTQY
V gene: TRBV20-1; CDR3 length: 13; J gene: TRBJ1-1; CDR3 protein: SARDLAGGWTEAF
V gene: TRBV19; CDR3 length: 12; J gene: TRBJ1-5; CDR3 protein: ASSIGGFYQPQH
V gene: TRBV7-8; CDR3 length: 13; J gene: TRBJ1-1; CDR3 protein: ASSLVGGFFTEAF
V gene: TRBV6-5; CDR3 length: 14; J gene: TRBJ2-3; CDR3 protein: ASTLGQGASTDTQY
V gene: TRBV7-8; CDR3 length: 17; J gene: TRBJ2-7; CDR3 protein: ASSLARRTGTSFSYEQY
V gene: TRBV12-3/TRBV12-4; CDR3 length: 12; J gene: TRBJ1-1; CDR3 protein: ASSLGRGNTEAS
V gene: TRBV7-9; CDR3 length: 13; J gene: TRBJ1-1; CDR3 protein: ASSLVSGWNTEAF
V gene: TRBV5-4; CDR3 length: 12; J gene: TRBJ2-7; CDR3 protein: ASSKTGDPYEQY
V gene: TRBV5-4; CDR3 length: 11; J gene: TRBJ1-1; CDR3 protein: ASSFDSSTEAF
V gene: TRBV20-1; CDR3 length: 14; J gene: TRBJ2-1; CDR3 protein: SAREVSGGLYNEQF
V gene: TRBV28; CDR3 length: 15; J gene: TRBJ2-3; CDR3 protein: ASSLLSGPRDTDTQY
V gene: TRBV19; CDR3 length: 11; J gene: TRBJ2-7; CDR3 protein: ASSIQASYEQY
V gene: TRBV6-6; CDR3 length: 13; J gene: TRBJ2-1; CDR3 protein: ASSIVSGGGNEQF
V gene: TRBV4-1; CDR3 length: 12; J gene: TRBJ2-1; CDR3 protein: ASSQAKGYNEQF
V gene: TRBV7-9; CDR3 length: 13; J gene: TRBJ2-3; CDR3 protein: ASGNEGLASDTQY
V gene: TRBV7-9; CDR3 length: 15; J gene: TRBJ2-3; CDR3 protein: ASSLVPGTGGTDTQY
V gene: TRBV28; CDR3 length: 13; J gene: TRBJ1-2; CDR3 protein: ASSLRGAVFYGYT
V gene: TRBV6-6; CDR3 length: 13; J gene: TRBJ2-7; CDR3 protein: ASSYLPQGADEQY
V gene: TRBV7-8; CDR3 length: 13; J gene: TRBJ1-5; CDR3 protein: ASSLAQGDNQPQH
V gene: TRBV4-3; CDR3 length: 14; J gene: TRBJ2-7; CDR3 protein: ASSQDTTAYAYEQY
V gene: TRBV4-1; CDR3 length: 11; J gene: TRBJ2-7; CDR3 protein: ASGHSTACERY
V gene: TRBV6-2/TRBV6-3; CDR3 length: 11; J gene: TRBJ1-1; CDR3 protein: ASSGTGGPEAF
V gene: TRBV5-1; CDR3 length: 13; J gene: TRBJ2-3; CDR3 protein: ASSSGLAAFGTQC
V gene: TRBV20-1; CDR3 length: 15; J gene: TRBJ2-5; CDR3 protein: SARDHTWDRGGETQY
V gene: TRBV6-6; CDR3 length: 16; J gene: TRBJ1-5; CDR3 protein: ASSYPTGDLRGNQPQH
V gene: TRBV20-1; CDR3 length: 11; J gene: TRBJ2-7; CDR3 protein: SARDLGEYEQY
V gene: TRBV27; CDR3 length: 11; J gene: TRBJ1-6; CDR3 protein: ASGPKTIYSLH
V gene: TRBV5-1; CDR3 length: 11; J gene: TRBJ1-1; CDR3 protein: ASSLGTATEAF
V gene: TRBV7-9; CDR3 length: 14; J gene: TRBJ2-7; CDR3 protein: ASSTPGGAASYEQY
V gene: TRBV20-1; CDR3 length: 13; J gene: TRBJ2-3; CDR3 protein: SARTGGPSTDTQY
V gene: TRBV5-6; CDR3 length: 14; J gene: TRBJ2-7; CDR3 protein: ASSLAHRDRPYEQY
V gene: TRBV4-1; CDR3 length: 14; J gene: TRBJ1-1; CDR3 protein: ASSQTGTGPNTEAF
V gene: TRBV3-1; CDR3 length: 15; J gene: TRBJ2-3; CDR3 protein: ASSQGWGPLASDTQY
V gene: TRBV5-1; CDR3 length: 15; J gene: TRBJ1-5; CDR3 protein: ASSLEGGPFSNQPQH
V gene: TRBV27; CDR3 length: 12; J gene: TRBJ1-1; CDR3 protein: ASSGLSAVRGAF
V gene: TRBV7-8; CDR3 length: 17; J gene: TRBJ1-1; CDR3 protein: ASSKKEINPALKHAEAF
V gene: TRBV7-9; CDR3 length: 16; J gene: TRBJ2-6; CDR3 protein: ASSLMPGSLSGANVLT
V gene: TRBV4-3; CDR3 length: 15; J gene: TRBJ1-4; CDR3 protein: ASSQDSVGQTNEKLF
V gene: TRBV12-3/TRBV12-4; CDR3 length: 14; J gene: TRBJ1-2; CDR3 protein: ASSLTSGTGRDGYT